The 13 T cell receptor beta chains below come from one sample, sequenced in a study of PD-L1 blockade in urothelial cancer. Sequencing was performed with immunoSEQ multiplex PCR; in TCRdb, only in-frame clones are kept and a portion is missing. The repertoire consists of under 95,000 clones, with more than 75% occurring once and the leading ten covering around 15%. Described time point: pretreatment peripheral blood. The input for sequencing was PBMCs, taken around atezolizumab (anti-PD-L1) treatment. All receptors derive from a man between 60 and 75 years old with urothelial cancer.

The chain links TRBV6-6 to TRBJ2-1, with D perhaps matching TRBD1 (5 bases). Between the trimmed V and J ends, which lost 7 bases and 3 bases, there was a span of 13 bases. There are 14 residues in the CDR3. Germline-derived CDR1 and CDR2 are MNHNY and SVGAGI (reference sequence). CDR3: CASTRVGLYNEQFF. The CDR3 coding sequence is TGTGCCAGCACCCGGGTGGGGCTCTACAATGAGCAGTTCTTC.

This chain's CDR3 is CASSLWWRGGDEQYF. In nucleotides, the CDR3 is TGTGCCAGCAGTTTATGGTGGAGAGGGGGAGACGAGCAGTACTTC. The chain has TRBV27 and TRBJ2-7; possible D gene TRBD1, 6 bases. Trimming removed 1 base at V and 5 bases at J, with 15 bases between. Germline V CDR1 and CDR2: MNHEY, SMNVEV (reference sequence). The CDR3 totals 15 residues.

The chain couples TRBV7-9 to TRBJ1-1; 7 bases align to TRBD1. Per the germline V gene, CDR1 is SEHNR and CDR2 is FQNEAQ (reference sequence). The CDR3 is 16 residues long. V shed 2 bases, J shed 6 bases, and the junction held 12 bases outside the gene matches. The CDR3 coding sequence is TGTGCCAGCAGCTTATTAGGTATAGGGGGCAGGGCTGAAGCTTTCTTT. The encoded protein is CASSLLGIGGRAEAFF. Full variable domain (rest looked up from reference TRBV7-9 and TRBJ1-1): DTGVSQNPRHKITKRGQNVTFRCDPISEHNRLYWYRQTLGQGPEFLTYFQNEAQLEKSRLLSDRFSAERPKGSFSTLEIQRTEQGDSAMYLCASSLLGIGGRAEAFFGQGTRLTVV.

J is TRBJ2-6 and V is TRBV2, with 9 nucleotides matching TRBD1. Germline lookup yields CDR1 SNHLY and CDR2 FYNNEI. The V and J ends lost 7 bases and 0 bases, in that order; junction bases with no gene match: 7. This CDR3 region has 17 residues. In nucleotides, the CDR3 is TGTGCCAGCACCGAACGGGACAGGGACTCTGGGGCCAACGTCCTGACTTTC. This translates into CASTERDRDSGANVLTF.

Details on this clone: An end of the junction does not agree with germline; a read error may underlie this. This rearrangement joins TRBV7-7 to TRBJ2-7, with D maybe TRBD1 (5 bases). CDR1 is SSHAT, CDR2 FNYEAQ, per germline (reference sequence). There are 11 residues in the CDR3. CDR3 in amino acids: CASSRTTEQYF. The CDR3 nucleotides read TGTGCTAGCAGCCGGACAACCGAGCAGTACTTC.

V is TRBV7-6 and J is TRBJ2-1; weak D call: TRBD1 (5 bases). V shed 1 base and J shed 0 bases, with 7 bases lying between them. This CDR3 spans 15 amino acids. CDR1 SGHVS and CDR2 FNYEAQ come from the germline V gene. CDR3 amino acids: CASSLGRDSYNEQFF. In DNA, the CDR3 is TGTGCCAGCAGCTTAGGCAGGGACTCCTACAATGAGCAGTTCTTC.

CDR3 coding DNA: TGCAGCGTTGAGGGGGCGGAATACGAGCAGTACTTC. Its protein is CSVEGAEYEQYF. This chain joins TRBV29-1 and TRBJ2-7; maybe TRBD1 (6 bases). V was pared by 3 bases and J by 4 bases, with 10 bases between. The CDR3 is 12 amino acids. Germline V CDR1 and CDR2: SQVTM, ANQGSEA.

The CDR3 region is CASTFAGGSSNQPQHF. The CDR3, as DNA: TGTGCCAGCACTTTCGCCGGGGGTAGTAGCAATCAGCCCCAGCATTTT. The chain links TRBV19 to TRBJ1-5; possible D gene TRBD1, 5 bases. CDR3 length: 16 amino acids. Germline CDR1 reads LNHDA; CDR2 reads SQIVND (reference sequence). V lost 9 bases to trimming and J lost 0 bases, with 18 bases between them.

Only one count was recorded for this clone. DNA for the CDR3: TGCGCCAGCAGCCATTCTTCCACCCCGGGGTCCCAAGGCGCCGAGCAGTACTTC. Translation: CASSHSSTPGSQGAEQYF. The chain couples TRBV4-1 to TRBJ2-7, with D tentatively TRBD2 (5 bases). CDR3 size: 18 residues. CDR1 MGHRA and CDR2 YSYEKL come from the germline V gene. Trimming cost V 3 bases and J 6 bases, with 27 bases left between them.

The chain joins TRBV7-8 to TRBJ1-5; 8 bases align to TRBD1. The CDR3 loop spans 15 amino acids. The germline gives CDR1 SGHVS, CDR2 FQNEAQ. Trimming took 2 bases from V and 4 from J; bases not matched to a gene: 4. The CDR3 here is CASSLQGAWNQPQHF. The CDR3 DNA follows: TGTGCCAGCAGCTTACAGGGGGCATGGAATCAGCCCCAGCATTTT.

The V call is TRBV2, the J call TRBJ2-1; TRBD2 matches 13 bases. The germline V gene has CDR1 SNHLY and CDR2 FYNNEI. V was pared by 5 bases and J by 7 bases, with 5 bases of the junction left unmatched. This CDR3 is 15 amino acids long. The CDR3 protein is CASSYGLAGVNEQFF. The CDR3 coding sequence is TGTGCCAGCAGTTATGGACTAGCGGGAGTTAATGAGCAGTTCTTC. The variable domain in full, with the rest retrieved from reference TRBV2 and TRBJ2-1, is EPEVTQTPSHQVTQMGQEVILRCVPISNHLYFYWYRQILGQKVEFLVSFYNNEISEKSEIFDDQFSVERPDGSNFTLKIRSTKLEDSAMYFCASSYGLAGVNEQFFGPGTRLTVL.

This chain links TRBV14 with TRBJ1-1, with D uncertain. V lost 6 bases to trimming and J lost 4 bases, with 15 bases between them. Germline CDR1 and CDR2: SGHDN and FVKESK. The CDR3 runs to 14 residues. The CDR3 region has the DNA TGTGCCAGCAGTAGCTGGGTCGACGGCACTGAAGCTTTCTTT. As protein: CASSSWVDGTEAFF.

This chain links TRBV12-5 with TRBJ1-3, with no clear D. The CDR3 contains 16 residues. Deletions cut 3 bases from V and 0 bases from J, with 12 bases between. Germline assignment: CDR1 LGHNT and CDR2 FRNRAP. The DNA of the CDR3 is TGTGCTAGTGGTTTCCTGTCGAGAGGCTCTGGAAACACCATATATTTT. This sequence encodes CASGFLSRGSGNTIYF.